The entry below gives a single TCR beta chain sequence along with its context. This sample was included in a study of blood T cell repertoires in COVID-19. Study-wide background: In each case, the material was cDNA or gDNA derived from T cells, B-cell-depleted T cells, or PBMCs.

Assay: immunoSEQ multiplex PCR; the TCRdb copy retains only in-frame clones and omits some. The table includes some 320,000 clones, about nine tenths detected once. The CDR3 length is 13 residues. V lost 4 bases and J lost 3; bases outside the gene matches: 2. The study assigned cohorts using participant-reported clinical history. The receptor was isolated from a man aged 55 to 70 who had recovered from COVID-19. Material: PBMCs or T cells enriched from blood (not recorded which). The chain joins TRBV12-3 or TRBV12-4 to TRBJ1-1; the match to TRBD1 covers 7 bases. CDR3 protein: CASSYRGDTEAFF. CDR3 coding DNA: TGTGCCAGCAGTTACAGGGGTGACACTGAAGCTTTCTTT.